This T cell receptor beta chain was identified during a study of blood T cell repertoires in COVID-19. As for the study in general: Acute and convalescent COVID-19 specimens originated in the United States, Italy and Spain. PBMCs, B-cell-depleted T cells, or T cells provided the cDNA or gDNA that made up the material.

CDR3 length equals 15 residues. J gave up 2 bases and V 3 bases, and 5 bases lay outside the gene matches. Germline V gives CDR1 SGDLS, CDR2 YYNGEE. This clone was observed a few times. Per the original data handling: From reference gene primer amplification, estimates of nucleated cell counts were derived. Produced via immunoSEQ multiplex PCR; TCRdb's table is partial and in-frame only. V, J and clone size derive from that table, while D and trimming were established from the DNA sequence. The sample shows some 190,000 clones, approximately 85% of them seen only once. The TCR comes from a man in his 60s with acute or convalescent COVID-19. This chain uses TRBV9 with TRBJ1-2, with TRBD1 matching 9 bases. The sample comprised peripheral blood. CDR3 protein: CASSETGGLNYGYTF. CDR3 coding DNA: TGTGCCAGCAGCGAGACAGGGGGTCTGAACTATGGCTACACCTTC.